The present TCR beta chain was sequenced within a study of vaccination and CD4 T cells after COVID-19 (dated by TCRdb to 2021 to 2024). Notes on the research overall: Convalescent patients had a positive SARS-CoV-2 result on nasal swab PCR, and of these patients, several had mild disease and one had severe disease. In more than eight COVID-19 convalescent patients and a handful of infection-naive healthy vaccine recipients, researchers compared the spike-specific CD4+ TCR repertoire from before mRNA vaccination with the repertoire from after. Six males and four females were included in the convalescent cohort, with two Hispanic individuals, seven Caucasians, two Asians and one multiracial person represented. The cultures were stimulated with overlapping spike peptide pools from SARS-CoV-2 and from the common cold coronaviruses HCoV-NL63, HCoV-OC43 and HCoV-229E. Post-COVID blood samples from convalescent patients were collected a median of around 100 days after diagnosis, with a range of roughly 30 to 170 days. The time from the second vaccine dose to post-vaccine blood sampling had a median of approximately 72 days and ranged from roughly 12 to 250 days. Control cultures received a CEFX viral epitope pool as the positive control, an HIV-1 Nef peptide pool as the negative control, or no peptide. Two doses of either the Pfizer-BioNTech BNT162b2 vaccine (n=8) or the Moderna mRNA-1273 vaccine (n=2) were administered to participants. A few convalescent patients gave samples both early after vaccination (day 14) and late after vaccination (days 161 to 241). Findings and caveats that apply to the study as a whole: Among the post-vaccine SARS-CoV-2-reactive clones in convalescent patients, a median approximately 90% showed up only after vaccination, which suggests vaccine-specific priming. The median count of SARS-CoV-2-reactive clonotypes went up from 21 after infection to a few dozen after vaccination, although the change was not significant. Relatively few convalescent patients were included in the study, and early timepoints after natural infection were not analyzed. Nearly all vaccine-specific clones in convalescent patients (304 of 307) were mono-reactive for SARS-CoV-2 spike rather than cross-reactive with common cold coronaviruses.

Preparation of the library involved PCR. At the Johns Hopkins FTIC core, DNA from the cultured CD4+ T cells underwent TCR sequencing with the Oncomine TCR Beta short-read assay. The QIAamp micro DNA kit was used to extract genomic DNA from the cultured CD4+ T cells. The Oncomine TCR Beta libraries from cultured CD4+ T cells were pooled using unique dual indexes and then sequenced on an Illumina iSeq 100. For the original study's pipeline: Non-productive sequences were filtered out, and CDR3s that did not start with C, did not end with F or W, or were shorter than 7 amino acids were discarded. Antigen-specific clonotypes were identified with the MANAFEST web application by comparing peptide-stimulated wells with reference and other culture wells. For a clone to be called positive, the clone needed an FDR below 0.05, an odds ratio above 5, and a productive frequency above 0.1% in at least two of three replicate wells. A clonotype was classed as cross-reactive if the clonotype showed significant expansion both in SARS-CoV-2 spike wells and in at least one common cold coronavirus spike condition. Using R version 3.6.1, CDR3 homology was evaluated through Levenshtein distances (stringdist) along with unrooted phylogenetic trees (ape). In-frame beta chains were kept once TCRdb had trimmed the public reads at Q25 with fastp and called clones with MiXCR. For every CDR3 protein sequence, its rows merge into one entry that carries the most common genes and DNA. V and J calls and clone size were set by TCRdb, not the authors. This sample is represented by about 22,000 distinct CDR3 sequences; 30% to 35% of them were singletons. About an eighth of the sample rests with the top ten.

This clonotype has just one count. This clone's antigen is unknown. Base-call qualities are not available, and no considerably larger clone is one nucleotide away. Evidence from one read is weak. The sample's time point, from its label and the paper: late sampling 161 to 241 days after vaccination in a few convalescent patients. The treatment or condition label corresponds to: approximately 11-day PBMC culture with coronavirus spike peptide pools or control peptides (ViraFEST assay). The study used the ViraFEST assay, which expanded antigen-specific T cells with peptide pools and then identified expanded clonotypes by TCR sequencing. The convalescent patients' positive SARS-CoV-2 PCR tests fell between March and December 2020, which was before the Alpha, Beta and Delta variants emerged in the United States. Each well held approximately 2 million PBMCs cultured in IMDM containing roughly 5% human AB serum and about 10 IU/ml IL-2, with roughly 10 ug/ml peptide pools added. Half of the culture medium was replaced with fresh IL-2-containing medium on days 3 and 7. After 10 days of culture, CD4+ T cells were isolated by negative selection using the EasySep CD4+ T cell isolation kit. Ficoll-Paque Plus gradient centrifugation was used to isolate PBMCs from whole blood, and the isolated PBMCs were then either used fresh or cryopreserved at -140C. Culture conditions were generally each tested in triplicate wells.

V is pared back by 4 bases and J by 2 bases, with 12 bases lying between the germline termini. The germline V gene gives CDR1 as SNHLY and CDR2 as FYNNEI. From the cysteine up to the phenylalanine, the CDR3 has a length of 14 residues. Only the CDR3 portion is preserved as DNA: 42 bases, with reading frame beginning at the first base. The TCR originated in a human donor who had recovered from COVID-19. This material consisted of CD4+ T cells from blood, cultured in vitro, taken about 7 months after SARS-CoV-2 vaccination. This chain is built from TRBV2 and TRBJ2-7, with no confident D gene call. The DNA reads TGTGCCAGCAGTGTATGGGGTCTGACCTACGAGCAGTACTTC. Translated, it gives CASSVWGLTYEQYF.